This paragraph reports one TCR beta chain. The sample belongs to a study of blood T cell repertoires in COVID-19. Clones were read by immunoSEQ multiplex PCR, and TCRdb kept only the in-frame ones, dropping some. There are 200,000 to 300,000 clones in the sample; just under 90% occur only once, and approximately 4.3% lies in the top ten. In germline, CDR1 is GTSNPN, CDR2 SVGIG (reference sequence). The ends lost 3 bases at V and 8 bases at J; junction bases unmatched: 15. The CDR3 extends over 15 amino acids. The sample comprised PBMCs or T cells enriched from blood (not recorded which). This chain uses TRBV30 with TRBJ1-2, with 7 positions matching TRBD1. The sequence derives from a woman in her 30s with acute COVID-19. For the CDR3, the DNA is TGTGCCTGGAGCAAACCACCCGGGACAGCTTTCGGCTACACCTTC. Residues: CAWSKPPGTAFGYTF.